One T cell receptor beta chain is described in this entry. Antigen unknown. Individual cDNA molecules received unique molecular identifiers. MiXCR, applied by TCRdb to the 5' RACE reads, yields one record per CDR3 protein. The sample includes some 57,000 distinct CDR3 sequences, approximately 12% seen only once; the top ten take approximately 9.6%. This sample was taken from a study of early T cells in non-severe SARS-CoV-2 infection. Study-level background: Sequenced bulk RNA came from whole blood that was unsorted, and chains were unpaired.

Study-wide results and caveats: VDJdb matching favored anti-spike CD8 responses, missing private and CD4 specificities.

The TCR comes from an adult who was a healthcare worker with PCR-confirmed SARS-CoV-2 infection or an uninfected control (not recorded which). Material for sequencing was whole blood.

Here the CDR3 reads CASSSGSQPQHF. CDR3 DNA: TGTGCCAGCAGCTCAGGGAGTCAGCCCCAGCATTTT. The chain joins TRBV3-1 to TRBJ1-5, with D tentatively TRBD1 (5 bases). Trimming shortened V by 5 bases and J by 6 bases, and 8 bases separated the two germline ends. This CDR3 is 12 amino acids long. Germline CDR1 is LGHDT and CDR2 is YNNKEL (reference sequence).